This T cell receptor beta chain is drawn from a study of shared clonotypes between healthy human individuals. Trimming removed 8 bases from V and 1 base from J, with 17 bases in between. The CDR3 contains 15 residues. Germline CDR1 LNHDA, CDR2 SQIVND (reference sequence). CD4+ cell separation produced CD45RA+ naive and CD45RA-negative memory subsets. Assay: immunoSEQ multiplex PCR; the TCRdb copy retains only in-frame clones and omits some. The sample lists about 660,000 clones, over 65% occurring once. The sample comprised memory CD4+ T cells sorted from blood. Noted subset: CD45RA-negative fraction. The origin of this receptor is a woman in her thirties in good health. The chain carries TRBV19 and TRBJ1-1; the D is unclear. The CDR3 reads CASESGVRQNTEAFF. The CDR3 DNA sequence: TGTGCCAGTGAGTCGGGTGTCAGGCAGAACACTGAAGCTTTCTTT. Supplemented by reference TRBV19 and TRBJ1-1, the full variable domain reads DGGITQSPKYLFRKEGQNVTLSCEQNLNHDAMYWYRQDPGQGLRLIYYSQIVNDFQKGDIAEGYSVSREKKESFPLTVTSAQKNPTAFYLCASESGVRQNTEAFFGQGTRLTVV.